This passage covers 22 T cell receptor beta chains from one sample sequenced in a study of cytomegalovirus exposure and HLA in healthy donors. Primers for the PCR totalled 60 Vbeta and 13 Jbeta. Measured with immunoSEQ multiplex PCR; TCRdb has only the in-frame clones, and not every one. The data hold 95,000 to 150,000 clones, with 80% observed a single time. The specimen was PBMCs. These receptor sequences come from a man younger than 40 in good health and CMV-seropositive.

The chain employs TRBV30 and TRBJ1-6, with D hard to call. Germline V gene data show CDR1 as GTSNPN and CDR2 as SVGIG (reference sequence). V lost 2 bases and J 8 bases, leaving 10 bases between the germline ends. The CDR3 consists of 13 residues. CDR3 in DNA: TGTGCCTGGAGTAAACAGATACATTCACCCCTCCACTTT. Protein product: CAWSKQIHSPLHF.

This clone was recorded a few times. This chain uses TRBV5-6 with TRBJ1-5, with a tentative D call TRBD1 (6 bases). The CDR3 is made up of 14 amino acids. The V gene lost 1 base and the J gene lost 6 bases, with 11 bases spanning the gap. CDR1 and CDR2 from the germline V gene are SGHDT and YYEEEE. The DNA for the CDR3 is TGTGCCAGCAGCTTGATGGGGGCGGGTCAGCCCCAGCATTTT. Protein product: CASSLMGAGQPQHF.

The V call is TRBV9, the J call TRBJ2-3; D gene unclear. The CDR3 is 14 residues long. From germline, CDR1 is SGDLS and CDR2 YYNGEE. Between the trimmed V and J ends, which lost 3 bases and 5 bases, there was a span of 13 bases. For the CDR3, the DNA is TGTGCCAGCAGCGCACCAATATCGGGAGATACGCAGTATTTT. Its translation: CASSAPISGDTQYF.

This clone was observed a few times. V gene TRBV4-1 combines with J gene TRBJ1-4; D ambiguous. Germline V CDR1 and CDR2: MGHRA, YSYEKL. The ends were cut back, 0 bases at V and 11 bases at J, with 22 bases in the middle. The CDR3 runs 17 residues. CDR3 amino acids: CASSQDSTPLPGGKLFF. The CDR3 DNA is TGCGCCAGCAGCCAAGATAGTACGCCCCTCCCGGGTGGGAAACTGTTTTTT.

The chain's CDR3 is CASSLPRGQGVTEAFF. The CDR3 bases are TGTGCCAGCAGTTTACCCCGCGGACAGGGAGTAACTGAAGCTTTCTTT. The chain links TRBV27 to TRBJ1-1; 8 bases fit TRBD1. The CDR3 sequence is 16 residues long. Germline trimming cut 2 bases from V and 5 bases from J; bases unmatched to any gene: 10. Germline CDR1 and CDR2: MNHEY and SMNVEV (reference sequence).

The V gene is TRBV18, the J gene TRBJ2-7; D gene unclear. CDR1 and CDR2 (germline): KGHSH, LQKENI. The CDR3 is made up of 13 amino acids. V was pared by 3 bases and J by 3 bases, with 9 bases between. The CDR3 loop is CASSPLRFYEQYF. The DNA of the CDR3 is TGTGCCAGCTCACCCCTCCGGTTCTACGAGCAGTACTTC.

In this sample, this clone turned up once. The chain recombines TRBV29-1 with TRBJ1-1, with a tentative D call TRBD1 (6 bases). V lost 1 base and J 4 bases, leaving 7 bases between the germline ends. Germline values: CDR1 SQVTM, CDR2 ANQGSEA. The CDR3 spans 12 residues. The CDR3 is CSVEGTVTEAFF. DNA of the CDR3: TGCAGCGTTGAAGGGACAGTCACTGAAGCTTTCTTT.

In this sample, this clone turned up once. V is TRBV30 and J is TRBJ2-7, with no clear D. The CDR3 has 11 residues. Looked up from germline, CDR1 is GTSNPN and CDR2 is SVGIG (reference sequence). Between the trimmed V and J ends, which lost 2 bases and 3 bases, there was a span of 5 bases. CDR3 bases: TGTGCCTGGAGTCTAGGCTACGAGCAGTACTTC. Translation gives CAWSLGYEQYF. The full variable domain, with the rest looked up from reference TRBV30 and TRBJ2-7, is SQTIHQWPATLVQPVGSPLSLECTVEGTSNPNLYWYRQAAGRGLQLLFYSVGIGQISSEVPQNLSASRPQDRQFILSSKKLLLSDSGFYLCAWSLGYEQYFGPGTRLTVT.

V gene TRBV12-5 combines with J gene TRBJ1-1; no clear D gene. Deletions cut 2 bases from V and 1 base from J, with 11 bases between. The germline CDR1 and CDR2 sequences are LGHNT and FRNRAP. This CDR3 spans 15 amino acids. CDR3 in DNA: TGTGCTAGTGGTTTGCGGGGTATTAGGAACACTGAAGCTTTCTTT. It yields the protein CASGLRGIRNTEAFF.

Regarding this clone: The same CDR3 arises from other DNA sequences in this sample as well. The rearrangement links TRBV10-3 to TRBJ2-1; a possible D gene is TRBD1 (6 bases). The germline gives CDR1 ENHRY, CDR2 SYGVKD. The ends were cut back, 6 bases at V and 8 bases at J, with 11 bases in the middle. The CDR3 is made up of 12 amino acids. Written as DNA, the CDR3 is TGTGCCATCAGAAAGGACAGCGATGAGCAGTTCTTC. Amino acid sequence: CAIRKDSDEQFF.

The V call is TRBV21-1, the J call TRBJ1-1; the table's D call, TRBD1, has no DNA check behind it. TRBV21-1 has pseudogene status. There are 13 residues in the CDR3. CDR3 sequence: CASGRQVNTEAFF. In nucleotides, the CDR3 is TGTGCCAGCGGCCGGCAGGTGAACACTGAAGCTTTCTTT.

This clone has just a few counts. The J gene is TRBJ1-5, the V gene TRBV19; the D gene is possibly TRBD1 (5 bases). Trimming took off 2 bases at V and 5 bases at J, with 13 bases between the two ends. This CDR3 contains 15 residues. In germline, CDR1 is LNHDA, CDR2 SQIVND (reference sequence). This CDR3 reads CASSIRRGVDQPQHF. The CDR3 nucleotides read TGTGCCAGTAGTATACGGCGGGGGGTGGATCAGCCCCAGCATTTT.

The genes are TRBV5-6 and TRBJ1-1, with TRBD1 as a possible D gene (5 bases). Germline CDR1 is SGHDT and CDR2 is YYEEEE. There are 12 residues in the CDR3. V was clipped by 4 bases and J by 10 bases, with 14 bases between them. The CDR3: CASSHGWGSAFF. CDR3 nucleotides: TGTGCCAGCAGCCACGGCTGGGGCTCAGCTTTCTTT.

The V and J genes are TRBV14 and TRBJ2-7; 14 bases map to TRBD2. Looked up from germline, CDR1 is SGHDN and CDR2 is FVKESK. The V segment lost 4 bases and the J segment 4 bases; nucleotides outside the gene matches: 6. This CDR3 is 16 amino acids long. CDR3 sequence: CASSPLTSGGVYEQYF. In DNA form, the CDR3 reads TGTGCCAGCAGCCCACTGACTAGCGGGGGGGTATACGAGCAGTACTTC.

V and J are TRBV9 and TRBJ1-2; D is ambiguous. Germline CDR1 and CDR2: SGDLS and YYNGEE. This CDR3 contains 11 residues. V lost 5 bases and J lost 8, with 10 bases in between. The CDR3 region is CASSALRGYTF. As DNA, the CDR3 is TGTGCCAGCAGTGCTCTGAGGGGCTACACCTTC.

V and J are TRBV6-6 and TRBJ2-1, with a tentative D call TRBD2 (5 bases). Trimming stripped 4 bases from V and 10 bases from J, with 23 bases between. This CDR3 region has 16 residues. Germline V gene lookup returns CDR1 MNHNY and CDR2 SVGAGI (reference sequence). CDR3 in amino acids: CASSSSKRAPREEQFF. CDR3 coding DNA: TGTGCCAGCAGTTCCTCGAAGAGGGCCCCGCGTGAAGAGCAGTTCTTC.

The chain recombines TRBV27 with TRBJ2-1; 7 bases agree with TRBD2. The CDR3 spans 15 residues. From germline, CDR1 is MNHEY and CDR2 SMNVEV (reference sequence). The junction had 5 bases not matched to a gene; V was cut back by 3 bases and J by 3 bases. The CDR3, as DNA: TGTGCCAGCAGTTTGGGAGGGGTTAGCTACAATGAGCAGTTCTTC. Its protein product is CASSLGGVSYNEQFF.

V gene TRBV27 combines with J gene TRBJ2-3, with a weak D call TRBD1 (6 bases). V shed 3 bases and J shed 4 bases, with 17 bases lying between them. This CDR3 spans 16 amino acids. Germline lookup yields CDR1 MNHEY and CDR2 SMNVEV (reference sequence). The CDR3 protein is CASSLIRQVIPDTQYF. The CDR3 region has the DNA TGTGCCAGCAGTTTGATTAGACAGGTTATCCCAGATACGCAGTATTTT.

The gene calls are TRBV2 and TRBJ2-5; TRBD1 agrees at 12 bases. The CDR3 runs 16 residues. Germline CDR1 is SNHLY and CDR2 is FYNNEI. After removal of 3 bases from V and 5 bases from J, the junction contained 7 bases not matched to a gene. The CDR3 DNA reads as TGTGCCAGCAGTGACGTCCGGGACAGGGGGCAGGAGACCCAGTACTTC. It translates to CASSDVRDRGQETQYF.

This clone was picked up a small number of times. The V call is TRBV6-4, the J call TRBJ1-2; 7 bases fit TRBD1. V lost 3 bases to trimming and J lost 7 bases; unmatched junction nucleotides: 8. The CDR3 runs 14 residues. Germline CDR1 is MRHNA and CDR2 is SNTAGT. This chain's CDR3 is CASSERGQGGGYTF. The CDR3 DNA reads TGTGCCAGCAGTGAAAGAGGGCAGGGGGGTGGCTACACCTTC.

The chain links TRBV30 to TRBJ1-4; no reliable D call. Germline V gene data show CDR1 as GTSNPN and CDR2 as SVGIG (reference sequence). The ends were cut back, 5 bases at V and 8 bases at J, with 15 bases in the middle. CDR3 length: 13 amino acids. The CDR3 DNA follows: TGTGCCTGGTCGATGCAAGCTCGGGAAAAACTGTTTTTT. It encodes CAWSMQAREKLFF.

This clone was observed a few times. The rearrangement joins TRBV29-1 to TRBJ1-1, with TRBD1 as a possible D gene (5 bases). The CDR3 has 13 residues. V dropped 7 bases and J dropped 0 bases, with 12 bases sitting between them. The germline V gene encodes CDR1 SQVTM and CDR2 ANQGSEA. The CDR3 nucleotides are TGCAGCGCCCCCGGAGGGGTGAACACTGAAGCTTTCTTT. Its translation is CSAPGGVNTEAFF.